This T cell receptor (beta chain) was identified during a study of blood T cell repertoires in COVID-19. Using immunoSEQ multiplex PCR, the repertoire was profiled, and TCRdb retains in-frame clones only, with some absent. Of roughly 200,000 clones in the sample, 75% to 90% are singletons; the top ten hold 6.5% to 9%. V was pared by 4 bases and J by 6 bases, with 18 bases between. This CDR3 is built from 16 residues. CDR1 is KGHDR and CDR2 is SFDVKD in the germline V gene. The rearrangement joins TRBV24-1 to TRBJ2-1, with D unclear. The receptor was isolated from an older woman with acute or convalescent COVID-19. The material sequenced was peripheral blood. The CDR3 loop is CATSDPRLETANEQFF. The CDR3 DNA sequence: TGTGCCACCAGTGACCCGAGGTTAGAAACTGCCAATGAGCAGTTCTTC.